The 10 T cell receptor beta chains reported below all come from one sample, sequenced in a study of CD8+CD57+ T cells in acquired aplastic anemia. It was patients with CD8+CD57+ cell expansion by flow cytometry who were chosen for sequencing. Genomic DNA provided the template from which TCR beta VDJ and CDR3 profiles were obtained. One entry per CDR3 protein, called by TCRdb with MiXCR from the reads. This sample has around 200,000 distinct CDR3 sequences, with around 50% found just once. Sequencing was carried out using sorted CD4+, CD8+, or CD8+CD57+ T cells (not recorded which) from PBMCs. The receptors originated from a human donor with aplastic anemia.

In this sample, this clonotype turned up many times. The V gene is TRBV7-8, the J gene TRBJ1-1, with TRBD1 as a possible D gene (5 bases). In germline, CDR1 is SGHVS, CDR2 FQNEAQ. CDR3 length equals 14 residues. Trimming stripped 3 bases from V and 5 bases from J, with 13 bases between. CDR3 nucleotide sequence: TGTGCCAGCAGCTTGGCTGGAGCAGGGACTGAAGCTTTCTTT. Protein: CASSLAGAGTEAFF. The variable domain in full, with the rest retrieved from reference TRBV7-8 and TRBJ1-1, is GAGVSQSPRYKVAKRGQDVALRCDPISGHVSLFWYQQALGQGPEFLTYFQNEAQLDKSGLPSDRFFAERPEGSVSTLKIQRTQQEDSAVYLCASSLAGAGTEAFFGQGTRLTVV.

The chain recombines TRBV29-1 with TRBJ2-5, with D possibly being TRBD2 (5 bases). This CDR3 contains 12 residues. Per the germline V gene, CDR1 is SQVTM and CDR2 is ANQGSEA. The V end was cut by 6 bases, the J end by 5 bases, with 13 bases between. The CDR3 region is CSVRAESETQYF. In nucleotides, the CDR3 is TGCAGCGTCCGAGCGGAGAGCGAGACCCAGTACTTC. The whole variable domain, remainder taken from reference TRBV29-1 and TRBJ2-5, is SAVISQKPSRDICQRGTSLTIQCQVDSQVTMMFWYRQQPGQSLTLIATANQGSEATYESGFVIDKFPISRPNLTFSTLTVSNMSPEDSSIYLCSVRAESETQYFGPGTRLLVL.

V usage is TRBV4-3 and J usage is TRBJ1-2; tentative D call: TRBD1 (6 bases). V was clipped by 0 bases and J by 7 bases, with 18 bases between them. Germline V CDR1 and CDR2: LGHNA, YSLEER. The CDR3 is 16 amino acids. CDR3 bases: TGCGCCAGCAGCCAAGATCGCTTTGGACAGACTTCTGGCTACACCTTC. It codes for CASSQDRFGQTSGYTF.

The chain recombines TRBV10-3 with TRBJ1-4; D is unresolved. The CDR3 consists of 14 residues. Germline values: CDR1 ENHRY, CDR2 SYGVKD. V gave up 3 bases and J gave up 7 bases, with 12 bases separating them. The CDR3 here is CAISDSEEGEKLFF. The DNA for the CDR3 is TGTGCCATCAGTGACTCGGAAGAGGGTGAAAAACTGTTTTTT.

In this sample, this clonotype turned up a few times. A much larger clonotype is one base distant, so this may be a read error. This chain joins TRBV7-6 and TRBJ2-1; D not certain. The germline V gene has CDR1 SGHVS and CDR2 FNYEAQ. This CDR3 contains 13 residues. Trimming pared 2 bases from V and 8 bases from J, leaving 10 bases between. The chain's CDR3 is CASSLHPSDEQFF. As DNA, the CDR3 is TGTGCCAGCAGCTTACACCCCTCGGATGAGCAGTTCTTC.

Only a few counts were recorded for this clonotype. The rearrangement links TRBV5-1 to TRBJ2-7; the D gene could be TRBD1 or TRBD2 (7 bases each). The germline V gene encodes CDR1 SGHRS and CDR2 YFSETQ. This CDR3 contains 16 residues. The V gene lost 3 bases and the J gene lost 4 bases, with 20 bases spanning the gap. The chain's CDR3 is CASSWGGTGAGYEQYF. CDR3 DNA: TGCGCCAGCAGCTGGGGGGGTACAGGGGCCGGGTACGAGCAGTACTTC.

This clonotype turned up a few times. This sequence joins TRBV25-1 and TRBJ2-3; no clear D gene. The germline CDR1 and CDR2 sequences are MGHDK and SYGVNS. V lost 4 bases and J 5 bases, leaving 13 bases between the germline ends. The length of the CDR3 is 14 residues. This chain's CDR3 is CASSAMMGGDTQYF. The CDR3 region has the DNA TGTGCCAGCAGTGCGATGATGGGTGGAGATACGCAGTATTTT.

This chain joins TRBV13 and TRBJ2-7, with 7 bases aligning to TRBD1. The germline V gene encodes CDR1 PRHDT and CDR2 FYEKMQ (reference sequence). V gave up 2 bases and J gave up 3 bases; unmatched junction bases: 4. This CDR3 region has 14 residues. CDR3 bases: TGTGCCAGCAGCTTAAGGACAGGATACTACGAGCAGTACTTC. Translated, it gives CASSLRTGYYEQYF.

This clonotype was observed a single time. Likely a read error: the CDR3 ends without its conserved phenylalanine or tryptophan. The limits of the CDR3 on the DNA are not certain, so only TCRdb's listed CDR3 is given. The chain employs TRBV24-1 and TRBJ2-6. The CDR3 is 16 amino acids long, termini counted. Germline assignment: CDR1 KGHDR and CDR2 SFDVKD. The CDR3 region is CATSGLSSSGANVLKI.

There are a few counts of this clonotype. The J gene is TRBJ2-1, the V gene TRBV10-3, with D hard to call. The V end was cut by 0 bases, the J end by 7 bases, with 10 bases between. This CDR3 spans 14 amino acids. Germline loops: CDR1 ENHRY, CDR2 SYGVKD. The CDR3 sequence: CAISESSLVNEQFF. CDR3 DNA: TGTGCCATCAGTGAGTCGTCGCTAGTGAATGAGCAGTTCTTC.